This T cell receptor beta chain was sequenced during a study of OX40 agonist ivuxolimab in advanced cancers. Study-wide context: At about 82% male, the cohort had a mean age of 60 years, ranging from about 20 to 90. Study observations and caveats: Low clonal expansion, among the lowest seen, marked partial responders at 0.1-3.0 mg/kg.

With regard to this clone: Its target is unknown.

Libraries were prepared by immunoSEQ multiplex PCR; TCRdb keeps only in-frame clonotypes and omits some of them. Seen here are about 14,000 clones, about four fifths observed once, and the top ten hold roughly two fifths. The starting material was CD4+ or CD8+ T cells sorted from blood, obtained in a trial of the OX40 agonist ivuxolimab. The source of this sequence is an adult with an advanced solid tumor such as melanoma, head and neck, liver or kidney cancer.

The CDR3 DNA sequence: TGTGCCAGCAGCGAGGGGCGGGAGGTTGCAGATACGCAGTATTTT. Its translation is CASSEGREVADTQYF. The rearrangement joins TRBV9 to TRBJ2-3, with 8 bases identical to TRBD2. Germline V gives CDR1 SGDLS, CDR2 YYNGEE. V gave up 3 bases and J gave up 4 bases; unmatched junction bases: 7. The CDR3 is made up of 15 amino acids.